These 19 T cell receptor beta chains came from one sample sequenced in a study of control samples from healthy donors and cancer patients. Some clones are missing from TCRdb's copy, which holds only in-frame ones; the method was immunoSEQ multiplex PCR. The data hold fewer than 100,000 clones, with roughly four fifths observed a single time. Sequencing used blood. The receptors derive from a woman aged 55 to 70 in good health.

This chain connects TRBV12-3 or TRBV12-4 to TRBJ1-5; D ambiguous. The CDR3 sequence is 13 residues long. V was trimmed by 4 bases and J by 8 bases, leaving 12 bases between them. CDR3 amino acids: CASSSGFYEPQHF. The CDR3 nucleotides read TGTGCCAGCAGTTCCGGATTTTATGAGCCCCAGCATTTT.

This clone was seen many times. The identical CDR3 is also encoded by other nucleotide sequences in the sample. V is TRBV4-3 and J is TRBJ2-7; the D gene could be TRBD1 or TRBD2 (5 bases each). V dropped 4 bases and J dropped 3 bases, with 13 bases sitting between them. The germline V gene has CDR1 LGHNA and CDR2 YSLEER. This CDR3 contains 14 residues. The CDR3 sequence is CASSPGQGRYEQYF. The CDR3 region has the DNA TGCGCCAGCAGCCCGGGGCAGGGACGCTACGAGCAGTACTTC.

The V and J genes are TRBV18 and TRBJ1-5, with 8 bases identical to TRBD1. The trim removed 3 bases at V and 3 bases at J, leaving 10 bases unmatched. This CDR3 contains 17 residues. Germline CDR1 reads KGHSH; CDR2 reads LQKENI. Written as DNA, the CDR3 is TGTGCCAGCTCACCGGGACAGGAGTACATAGTCAATCAGCCCCAGCATTTT. Translation: CASSPGQEYIVNQPQHF.

The chain carries TRBV28 and TRBJ2-4; TRBD2 might be the D (6 bases). Germline-derived CDR1 and CDR2 are MDHEN and SYDVKM. CDR3 size: 16 residues. With 5 bases removed from V and 0 bases from J, the gap between germline ends came to 14 bases. The CDR3 bases are TGTGCCAGCAGTCCCCAAGCAGCGGGAGCCAAAAACATTCAGTACTTC. It encodes CASSPQAAGAKNIQYF.

The V and J genes are TRBV27 and TRBJ1-6, with a tentative D call TRBD1 (6 bases). There are 15 residues in the CDR3. Germline V gene data show CDR1 as MNHEY and CDR2 as SMNVEV (reference sequence). Trimming removed 6 bases at V and 9 bases at J, with 18 bases between. In DNA, the CDR3 is TGTGCCAGCAGCTTGTTGGCAGGGGTGGGTTCACCCCTCCACTTT. Translated, it gives CASSLLAGVGSPLHF.

The chain carries TRBV9 and TRBJ1-3, with D unclear. CDR3 length: 15 amino acids. V was trimmed by 0 bases and J by 4 bases, leaving 11 bases between them. CDR1 and CDR2 from the germline V gene are SGDLS and YYNGEE. CDR3: CASSVAETRGNTIYF. DNA of the CDR3: TGTGCCAGCAGCGTAGCTGAGACAAGAGGAAACACCATATATTTT.

The rearrangement uses TRBV5-1 and TRBJ2-7, with TRBD2 as a possible D gene (5 bases). Germline CDR1 and CDR2: SGHRS and YFSETQ. Between the trimmed V and J ends, which lost 4 bases and 3 bases, there was a span of 20 bases. The CDR3 covers 16 residues. This CDR3 is CASSLGRGADFYEQYF. The CDR3 DNA reads TGCGCCAGCAGCCTGGGTCGTGGAGCGGACTTCTACGAGCAGTACTTC.

The chain recombines TRBV3-1 (or the pseudogene TRBV3-2) with TRBJ2-2; tentatively, D is TRBD2 (6 bases). Germline CDR1 reads LGHDT; CDR2 reads YNNKEL (reference sequence). V was trimmed by 1 base and J by 0 bases, leaving 15 bases between them. This CDR3 comprises 18 residues. CDR3 amino acids: CASSQVSRVAANTGELFF. In DNA, the CDR3 is TGTGCCAGCAGCCAAGTCAGTCGCGTAGCGGCGAACACCGGGGAGCTGTTTTTT.

The chain is built from TRBV19 and TRBJ1-5; D is perhaps TRBD1 (5 bases). From germline, CDR1 is LNHDA and CDR2 SQIVND (reference sequence). This CDR3 comprises 17 residues. V was clipped by 5 bases and J by 2 bases, with 19 bases between them. Here the CDR3 reads CASSAGQRPGGNQPQHF. DNA for the CDR3: TGTGCCAGTAGTGCCGGACAACGGCCCGGGGGCAATCAGCCCCAGCATTTT.

This clone was observed once. The chain links TRBV18 to TRBJ2-1, with 9 positions matching TRBD2. The CDR3 runs to 17 residues. Germline CDR1 reads KGHSH; CDR2 reads LQKENI. With 5 bases clipped from V and 0 bases from J, the junction kept 8 bases outside the gene matches. CDR3: CASSIAGEALSYNEQFF. The DNA for the CDR3 is TGTGCCAGCTCAATAGCGGGAGAGGCCCTCTCCTACAATGAGCAGTTCTTC. Combining the CDR3 with reference TRBV18 and TRBJ2-1 gives the whole variable domain NAGVMQNPRHLVRRRGQEARLRCSPMKGHSHVYWYRQLPEEGLKFMVYLQKENIIDESGMPKERFSAEFPKEGPSILRIQQVVRGDSAAYFCASSIAGEALSYNEQFFGPGTRLTVL.

Only a few counts were recorded for this clone. The chain recombines TRBV7-9 with TRBJ1-5; maybe TRBD1 (5 bases). The CDR3 consists of 12 residues. CDR1 SEHNR and CDR2 FQNEAQ come from the germline V gene (reference sequence). Trimming stripped 3 bases from V and 9 bases from J, with 9 bases between. The CDR3 sequence: CASSFQGLPQHF. For the CDR3, the DNA is TGTGCCAGCAGCTTTCAGGGTTTGCCCCAGCATTTT.

V usage is TRBV28 and J usage is TRBJ1-2; 9 positions match TRBD1. Looked up from germline, CDR1 is MDHEN and CDR2 is SYDVKM. CDR3 size: 13 residues. V trimming: 6 bases; J trimming: 8 bases; junction bases outside the gene matches: 7. The CDR3 DNA follows: TGTGCCAGCAGCCTCCGACAGGGGGTAGGCTACACCTTC. As protein: CASSLRQGVGYTF.

V and J are TRBV28 and TRBJ1-1; D may be TRBD1 (5 bases). Trimming shortened V by 5 bases and J by 7 bases, and 11 bases separated the two germline ends. Looked up from germline, CDR1 is MDHEN and CDR2 is SYDVKM. The length of the CDR3 is 12 residues. DNA of the CDR3: TGTGCCAGCAGTCCCCTGGGGGGTGAAGCTTTCTTT. It codes for CASSPLGGEAFF.

This clone was seen just once. The chain employs TRBV2 and TRBJ2-3, with a weak D call TRBD1 (6 bases). Trimming removed 2 bases at V and 5 bases at J, with 11 bases between. Germline values: CDR1 SNHLY, CDR2 FYNNEI. The CDR3 covers 14 residues. CDR3: CASSEFGQQDTQYF. The DNA for the CDR3 is TGTGCCAGCAGTGAATTTGGACAGCAAGATACGCAGTATTTT.

The genes are TRBV9 and TRBJ2-3; D unclear. The CDR3 length is 15 residues. V was shortened by 4 bases and J by 0 bases, with 12 bases between the two germline ends. CDR1 SGDLS and CDR2 YYNGEE come from the germline V gene. The CDR3 spells CASSPGVGSTDTQYF. CDR3 nucleotide sequence: TGTGCCAGCAGCCCTGGGGTAGGGAGCACAGATACGCAGTATTTT. The whole variable domain, remainder taken from reference TRBV9 and TRBJ2-3, is DSGVTQTPKHLITATGQRVTLRCSPRSGDLSVYWYQQSLDQGLQFLIQYYNGEERAKGNILERFSAQQFPDLHSELNLSSLELGDSALYFCASSPGVGSTDTQYFGPGTRLTVL.

The chain recombines TRBV19 with TRBJ1-1; weak D call: TRBD1 (5 bases). The V gene lost 0 bases and the J gene lost 3 bases, with 14 bases spanning the gap. Germline CDR1 and CDR2: LNHDA and SQIVND (reference sequence). The CDR3 sequence is 16 residues long. CDR3 nucleotides: TGTGCCAGTAGTATAGATCGCGGGGCGCGGGACACTGAAGCTTTCTTT. Protein sequence: CASSIDRGARDTEAFF.

The chain has TRBV7-2 and TRBJ1-5, with D unclear. Trimming removed 5 bases at V and 7 bases at J, with 15 bases between. CDR1 is SGHTA and CDR2 is FQGNSA in the germline V gene. The CDR3 has 14 amino acids. CDR3: CASSLDWREQPQHF. CDR3 DNA sequence: TGTGCCAGCAGCCTTGACTGGAGGGAACAGCCCCAGCATTTT.

The V call is TRBV5-6, the J call TRBJ2-1; a weak D match, TRBD2 (5 bases). CDR1 and CDR2 (germline): SGHDT, YYEEEE. The V gene lost 0 bases and the J gene lost 4 bases, with 5 bases spanning the gap. The CDR3 extends over 13 amino acids. CDR3 region: CASSLGGYNEQFF. The CDR3 bases are TGTGCCAGCAGCTTGGGCGGGTACAATGAGCAGTTCTTC.

The rearrangement uses TRBV6-4 and TRBJ1-1; maybe TRBD1 (5 bases). The CDR3 is made up of 14 amino acids. The germline V gene encodes CDR1 MRHNA and CDR2 SNTAGT. The V end was cut by 3 bases, the J end by 6 bases, with 14 bases between. CDR3 amino acids: CASSEEGWGPEAFF. The CDR3 coding sequence is TGTGCCAGCAGTGAGGAGGGATGGGGCCCTGAAGCTTTCTTT.